These T cell receptor beta chains were read from a single sample in a study of brain T cells in children with intractable seizures. Assay: immunoSEQ multiplex PCR; the TCRdb copy retains only in-frame clones and omits some. The sample carries 300,000 to 400,000 clones, more than 85% recorded once. Source: peripheral blood, taken 5 to 6 months after surgery. These receptors all stem from a boy under three years old with tuberous sclerosis and intractable seizures. The CDR3 runs from the conserved cysteine through the conserved F or W. The D gene is left open where the match is weak. Not every row has a clone size; where given, it reads once, few, many or a size class.

J gene	D gene	V gene	clone size	CDR3 DNA	CDR3 protein
TRBJ2-1	TRBD2	TRBV5-1	NA	TGCGCCAGCAGCCACGCGGGAGGGCCACAGGATGAGCAGTTCTTC	CASSHAGGPQDEQFF
TRBJ2-2	NA	TRBV27	NA	TGTGCCAGCAGTTACGTCAGGGTCTCTAACACCGGGGAGCTGTTTTTT	CASSYVRVSNTGELFF
TRBJ1-6	NA	TRBV3-1/TRBV3-2	once	TGTGCCAGCAGTGCAGGGGATAATTCACCCCTCCACTTT	CASSAGDNSPLHF
TRBJ1-4	NA	TRBV9	NA	TGTGCCAGCAGCGTAGGAAGCTACTCTAATGAAAAACTGTTTTTT	CASSVGSYSNEKLFF
TRBJ2-3	TRBD2	TRBV5-1	NA	TGCGCCAGCAGCCAGTTCGGGGGGGACATCACAGATACGCAGTATTTT	CASSQFGGDITDTQYF
TRBJ2-1	NA	TRBV5-1	NA	TGCGCCAGCAGCTTGCTAGGCCATGAGCAGTTCTTC	CASSLLGHEQFF
TRBJ1-1	NA	TRBV6-1	NA	TGTGCCAGCAGTGAAGCTCGCCAGATGAACACTGAAGCTTTCTTT	CASSEARQMNTEAFF
TRBJ2-7	NA	TRBV11-3	NA	TGTGCCAGCAGCTTTCCAGGGGCCTACGAGCAGTACTTC	CASSFPGAYEQYF
TRBJ2-3	NA	TRBV3-1/TRBV3-2	NA	TGTGCCAGCAGCCAAGATTGGACAGATACGCAGTATTTT	CASSQDWTDTQYF
TRBJ1-1	NA	TRBV5-1	NA	TGCGCCAGCAGCCCGGTTGAATTTGCTGGCACTGAAGCTTTCTTT	CASSPVEFAGTEAFF
TRBJ1-1	NA	TRBV6-5	NA	TGTGCCAGCAGTTACTCATTCGGCCCGAACACTGAAGCTTTCTTT	CASSYSFGPNTEAFF
TRBJ2-7	NA	TRBV7-9	NA	TGTGCCAGCAGGATGGGGGGCGGGGAGCAGTACTTC	CASRMGGGEQYF
TRBJ2-7	NA	TRBV2	NA	TGTGCCAGCAGGGGGAACGAGCAGTACTTC	CASRGNEQYF
TRBJ1-2	NA	TRBV20-1	NA	TGCAGTGCTACAGAACTCTATGGCTACACCTTC	CSATELYGYTF
TRBJ1-1	NA	TRBV6-5	once	TGTGCCACTATGGACAGTCCTTCTGAAGCTTTCTTT	CATMDSPSEAFF
TRBJ2-2	NA	TRBV7-9	NA	TGTGCCAGCAGCGCCAGGACCCCGAGCACCGGGGAGCTGTTTTTT	CASSARTPSTGELFF
TRBJ1-5	TRBD1	TRBV13	NA	TGTGCCAGCAGCTTAGGGGACAGGGGGAGTCAGCCCCAGCATTTT	CASSLGDRGSQPQHF
TRBJ1-1	NA	TRBV18	NA	TGTGCCAGCTCACCACCGACAGTGATGAACACTGAAGCTTTCTTT	CASSPPTVMNTEAFF
TRBJ2-3	TRBD2	TRBV9	once	TGTGCCAGCAGCGTAGGGCCAGCGGGGGGCACAGATACGCAGTATTTT	CASSVGPAGGTDTQYF
TRBJ2-3	TRBD2	TRBV19	NA	TGTGCCAGTAGTATTACCAGCGGGGGGTTTGTAGATACGCAGTATTTT	CASSITSGGFVDTQYF
TRBJ2-7	TRBD2	TRBV4-1	NA	TGCGCCAGCAGCCGATTAGCGGGAGCTACCTCCTACGAGCAGTACTTC	CASSRLAGATSYEQYF
TRBJ2-2	NA	TRBV7-7	NA	TGTGCTAGCAGCCCCCCTCGGAGTGTGAACACCGGGGAGCTGTTTTTT	CASSPPRSVNTGELFF
TRBJ1-2	NA	TRBV19	NA	TGTGCCAGTAGTTATAACAGCGCAAACTATGGCTACACCTTC	CASSYNSANYGYTF
TRBJ1-1	NA	TRBV28	NA	TGTGCCAGCAACACCCGGGGGTCTCAAGCTTTCTTT	CASNTRGSQAFF
TRBJ1-2	NA	TRBV12-3/TRBV12-4	NA	TGTGCCAGCACCCCTAACCCTGTATATGGCTACACCTTC	CASTPNPVYGYTF
TRBJ1-1	NA	TRBV2	NA	TGTGCCAGCAGGGGCGGGGCTACTGAAGCTTTCTTT	CASRGGATEAFF
TRBJ1-5	NA	TRBV15	NA	TGTGCCACCAGCAGAGAAGGCCTTAGCAATCAGCCCCAGCATTTT	CATSREGLSNQPQHF
TRBJ1-1	NA	TRBV28	NA	TGTGCCAGCAGCCCTTTCAGGGTGAACACTGAAGCTTTCTTT	CASSPFRVNTEAFF
TRBJ1-6	NA	TRBV6-5	NA	TGTGCCAGCACCCGCCGGGGGCGAGTTTCACCCCTCCACTTT	CASTRRGRVSPLHF
TRBJ1-6	NA	TRBV3-1/TRBV3-2	once	TGTGCCAGCAGCCAAGATGTGAGCCAACCCTCGGCACCCCTCCACTTT	CASSQDVSQPSAPLHF
TRBJ2-7	NA	TRBV7-2	NA	TGTGCCAGCAGCTTTAGGGGGGGCGAGAACTACGAGCAGTACTTC	CASSFRGGENYEQYF